Shown below are 21 T cell receptor beta chains from a single sample sequenced in a study of beta chain features in type 1 diabetes. Expressed TCRB transcripts were sequenced after all isolated RNA was converted to cDNA. Repertoires were generated with immunoSEQ multiplex PCR, while TCRdb's copy carries only in-frame clones and drops some. Of about 180,000 clones listed, roughly 8% are singletons. Antigens of these TCRs are unknown. Study results and caveats: Shortening that was moderate but significant affected the TCRB CDR3s of Type 1 diabetes patients in all four CD4+ subsets.

Material: central memory CD4+ T cells from blood. All receptors come from a man younger than 30 with type 1 diabetes.

The chain joins TRBV5-1 to TRBJ2-2; the D gene is possibly TRBD2 (6 bases). The length of the CDR3 is 15 residues. CDR1 is SGHRS, CDR2 YFSETQ, per germline. V lost 3 bases and J lost 3, with 12 bases in between. The CDR3 here is CASSYTSGDTGELFF. The DNA for the CDR3 is TGCGCCAGCAGCTATACTTCGGGGGACACCGGGGAGCTGTTTTTT. Full variable domain (remainder filled in from reference TRBV5-1 and TRBJ2-2): KAGVTQTPRYLIKTRGQQVTLSCSPISGHRSVSWYQQTPGQGLQFLFEYFSETQRNKGNFPGRFSGRQFSNSRSEMNVSTLELGDSALYLCASSYTSGDTGELFFGEGSRLTVL.

This chain joins TRBV29-1 and TRBJ2-5; possibly TRBD2 for D (5 bases). Germline CDR1 and CDR2: SQVTM and ANQGSEA. V was trimmed by 2 bases and J by 4 bases, leaving 11 bases between them. This CDR3 contains 13 residues. In nucleotides, the CDR3 is TGCAGCGTTGAACCGCACGGGATAGAGACCCAGTACTTC. Translation: CSVEPHGIETQYF.

This clone was seen a handful of times. The chain uses TRBV9 and TRBJ2-3, with 10 bases that match TRBD2. V shed 0 bases, J shed 4 bases, and the junction held 2 bases outside the gene matches. The germline CDR1 and CDR2 sequences are SGDLS and YYNGEE. CDR3 length equals 15 residues. The CDR3 nucleotides read TGTGCCAGCAGCGTAGGGCTAGCGGGGGCAGATACGCAGTATTTT. Translating gives CASSVGLAGADTQYF.

The gene calls are TRBV11-2 and TRBJ2-1; unclear D gene. Trimming removed 0 bases from V and 7 bases from J, with 10 bases in between. Per germline, CDR1 SGHAT and CDR2 FQNNGV. The CDR3 length is 14 residues. The chain's CDR3 is CASSLDSLPNEQFF. In DNA form, the CDR3 reads TGTGCCAGCAGCTTAGACTCTCTACCAAATGAGCAGTTCTTC. The full variable domain, rest sourced from reference TRBV11-2 and TRBJ2-1, is EAGVAQSPRYKIIEKRQSVAFWCNPISGHATLYWYQQILGQGPKLLIQFQNNGVVDDSQLPKDRFSAERLKGVDSTLKIQPAKLEDSAVYLCASSLDSLPNEQFFGPGTRLTVL.

CDR3 residues: CSVGQGLDYGYTF. The DNA of the CDR3 is TGCAGCGTTGGACAGGGGCTGGACTATGGCTACACCTTC. This chain connects TRBV29-1 to TRBJ1-2; 8 bases are shared with TRBD1. The junction had 4 bases not matched to a gene; V was cut back by 4 bases and J by 3 bases. The V gene's germline CDR1 is SQVTM and CDR2 ANQGSEA. The CDR3 spans 13 residues.

This clone has only a few counts. This chain joins TRBV5-1 and TRBJ2-7, with 7 bases that match TRBD1. The CDR3 has 15 residues. The germline gives CDR1 SGHRS, CDR2 YFSETQ. V was clipped by 4 bases and J by 0 bases; unmatched bases: 7. CDR3 sequence (DNA): TGCGCCAGCAGCGTAGCCGGGACAGCCTCCTACGAGCAGTACTTC. It encodes CASSVAGTASYEQYF.

A few counts support this clone. The chain joins TRBV7-8 to TRBJ2-3, with a weak D call TRBD2 (5 bases). This CDR3 region has 13 residues. CDR1 and CDR2 (germline): SGHVS, FQNEAQ. V lost 4 bases to trimming and J lost 3 bases, with 8 bases between them. The CDR3 DNA reads TGTGCCAGCAGCTCTGGAGGTACAGATACGCAGTATTTT. This encodes CASSSGGTDTQYF.

Many counts were recorded for this clone. The rearrangement uses TRBV28 and TRBJ1-2; D possibly corresponds to TRBD1 (6 bases). This CDR3 has 13 amino acids. The V and J ends lost 4 bases and 8 bases respectively, with 14 bases between them. Germline CDR1 and CDR2: MDHEN and SYDVKM. CDR3 DNA sequence: TGTGCCAGCAGTTCGACAGGAACAGGCGGCTACACCTTC. Protein sequence: CASSSTGTGGYTF.

This clone appeared a few times. This sequence joins TRBV5-8 and TRBJ2-1; 9 nucleotides align to TRBD1. V trimming: 6 bases; J trimming: 6 bases; junction bases outside the gene matches: 7. Germline V lookup: CDR1 SGHTS, CDR2 YDEGEE. This CDR3 contains 14 residues. DNA for the CDR3: TGTGCCAGCACCATTAAGACAGGGGGCAATGAGCAGTTCTTC. Amino acids: CASTIKTGGNEQFF.

The chain employs TRBV5-6 and TRBJ1-2; 7 nucleotides line up with TRBD1. Per germline, CDR1 SGHDT and CDR2 YYEEEE. The CDR3 spans 14 residues. After removal of 6 bases from V and 4 bases from J, the junction contained 9 bases not matched to a gene. The CDR3, as DNA: TGTGCCAGCACCCCTACCGGGACAGCCTATGGCTACACCTTC. Translating gives CASTPTGTAYGYTF.

Only a few counts were recorded for this clone. This chain links TRBV19 with TRBJ1-6; maybe TRBD1 (5 bases). The V end was cut by 8 bases, the J end by 8 bases, with 19 bases between. This CDR3 spans 15 amino acids. Germline assignment: CDR1 LNHDA and CDR2 SQIVND (reference sequence). CDR3 sequence reads: CASADQNRGDSPLHF. In nucleotides, the CDR3 is TGTGCCAGTGCCGATCAAAATCGGGGGGATTCACCCCTCCACTTT. Drawing the rest from reference TRBV19 and TRBJ1-6, the complete variable domain is DGGITQSPKYLFRKEGQNVTLSCEQNLNHDAMYWYRQDPGQGLRLIYYSQIVNDFQKGDIAEGYSVSREKKESFPLTVTSAQKNPTAFYLCASADQNRGDSPLHFGNGTRLTVT.

This chain connects TRBV2 to TRBJ1-4; no clear D. Per the germline V gene, CDR1 is SNHLY and CDR2 is FYNNEI. This CDR3 contains 14 residues. V lost 4 bases and J lost 5, with 11 bases in between. The CDR3 DNA follows: TGTGCCAGCAGTGGTGAGACAAGGAATGAAAAACTGTTTTTT. It translates to CASSGETRNEKLFF.

The sample holds a few counts of this clone. The CDR3 loop reads CASSLNRPGLVGDTQYF. DNA for the CDR3: TGTGCCAGCAGCTTAAATCGTCCGGGACTAGTAGGAGATACGCAGTATTTT. The V and J genes are TRBV7-2 and TRBJ2-3; 8 bases map to TRBD2. Germline values: CDR1 SGHTA, CDR2 FQGNSA. The CDR3 covers 17 residues. The J segment lost 5 bases and the V segment lost 2 bases, leaving 12 bases of the junction unmatched.

The gene calls are TRBV7-9 and TRBJ2-2; D call uncertain. Germline CDR1 SEHNR, CDR2 FQNEAQ (reference sequence). Trimming left V 0 bases short and J 3 bases short, with 5 bases between. This CDR3 region has 14 residues. CDR3 DNA: TGTGCCAGCAGCTTAGCGGTAGACACCGGGGAGCTGTTTTTT. Translation gives CASSLAVDTGELFF.

The J gene is TRBJ1-3, the V gene TRBV5-1, with TRBD1 matching over 7 bases. The CDR3 loop spans 15 amino acids. Germline-derived CDR1 and CDR2 are SGHRS and YFSETQ. Trimming cost V 7 bases and J 0 bases; bases outside gene matches: 7. The CDR3 is CASRGGASSGNTIYF. DNA for the CDR3: TGCGCCAGCCGAGGGGGCGCGAGCTCTGGAAACACCATATATTTT.

This clone was seen a handful of times. The rearrangement joins TRBV5-1 to TRBJ2-5; TRBD2 matches at 11 bases. The germline V gene encodes CDR1 SGHRS and CDR2 YFSETQ. The V gene end was trimmed by 4 bases and the J gene end by 0 bases; junction bases not matched to a gene: 8. This CDR3 region has 17 residues. CDR3 amino acids: CASSAITSGGYQETQYF. The CDR3 DNA follows: TGCGCCAGCAGCGCGATTACTAGCGGGGGTTACCAAGAGACCCAGTACTTC.

This clone was seen a few times. J is TRBJ2-2 and V is TRBV5-1, with TRBD2 as a possible D gene (6 bases). The CDR3 loop spans 15 amino acids. V was pared by 0 bases and J by 0 bases, with 6 bases between. Germline V gives CDR1 SGHRS, CDR2 YFSETQ. The chain's CDR3 is CASSLGTTNTGELFF. CDR3 nucleotides: TGCGCCAGCAGCTTGGGGACTACGAACACCGGGGAGCTGTTTTTT.

The chain is built from TRBV30 and TRBJ2-5; 7 bases align to TRBD2. The CDR3 loop spans 13 amino acids. Germline trimming cut 5 bases from V and 4 bases from J; bases unmatched to any gene: 7. Germline V gene sequence: CDR1 GTSNPN, CDR2 SVGIG (reference sequence). CDR3 in DNA: TGTGCCTGGTCAGGGAGGGTAGGAGAGACCCAGTACTTC. It translates to CAWSGRVGETQYF.

V usage is TRBV4-1 and J usage is TRBJ2-3, with 12 nucleotides matching TRBD1. The CDR3 has 17 amino acids. The germline V gene encodes CDR1 MGHRA and CDR2 YSYEKL. With V trimmed by 4 bases and J by 4 bases, 9 bases remained unmatched. Here the CDR3 DNA reads TGCGCCAGCAGCCCCCTCCGGGACAGGGGGCTGTCAGATACGCAGTATTTT. This translates into CASSPLRDRGLSDTQYF.

This clone occurred a few times. This chain joins TRBV5-1 and TRBJ1-1, with D possibly matching TRBD1 (6 bases). V was shortened by 4 bases and J by 2 bases, with 18 bases between the two germline ends. The germline V gene encodes CDR1 SGHRS and CDR2 YFSETQ. The CDR3 is 16 residues long. The CDR3 loop reads CASSPIPGQPNTEAFF. The CDR3, as DNA: TGCGCCAGCAGCCCCATACCAGGACAGCCAAACACTGAAGCTTTCTTT. The full variable domain, with the rest looked up from reference TRBV5-1 and TRBJ1-1, is KAGVTQTPRYLIKTRGQQVTLSCSPISGHRSVSWYQQTPGQGLQFLFEYFSETQRNKGNFPGRFSGRQFSNSRSEMNVSTLELGDSALYLCASSPIPGQPNTEAFFGQGTRLTVV.

This clone was seen a handful of times. The chain joins TRBV5-1 to TRBJ2-3, with TRBD2 matching 8 bases. The germline gives CDR1 SGHRS, CDR2 YFSETQ. The V gene end was trimmed by 0 bases and the J gene end by 3 bases; junction bases not matched to a gene: 3. The CDR3 length is 15 residues. The CDR3: CASSLDSGVTDTQYF. Written as DNA, the CDR3 is TGCGCCAGCAGCTTGGATAGCGGGGTAACAGATACGCAGTATTTT.